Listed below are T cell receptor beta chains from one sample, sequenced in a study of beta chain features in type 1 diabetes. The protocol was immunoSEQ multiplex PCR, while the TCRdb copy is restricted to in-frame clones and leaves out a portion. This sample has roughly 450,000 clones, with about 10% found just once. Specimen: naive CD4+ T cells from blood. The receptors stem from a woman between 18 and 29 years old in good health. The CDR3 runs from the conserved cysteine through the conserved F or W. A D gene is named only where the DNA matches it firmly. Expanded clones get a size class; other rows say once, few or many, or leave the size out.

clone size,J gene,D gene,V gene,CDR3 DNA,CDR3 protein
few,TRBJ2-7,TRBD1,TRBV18,TGTGCCAGCTCACCACCCGACAGGGGTGGAGAGCAGTACTTC,CASSPPDRGGEQYF
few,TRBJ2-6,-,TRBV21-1,TGTGCCAGCAGCAAAGAGATCTCCGGGACAGTCTCTGGGGCCAACGTCCTGACTTTC,CASSKEISGTVSGANVLTF
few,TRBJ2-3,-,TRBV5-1,TGCGCCAGCAGCGAGCCGTCAGATACGCAGTATTTT,CASSEPSDTQYF
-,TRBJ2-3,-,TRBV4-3,TGCGCCAGCAGCCACGTTACTAGCTGGCGGCAGTATTTT,CASSHVTSWRQYF
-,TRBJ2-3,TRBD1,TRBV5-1,TGCGCCAGCAGCTTGGAGCCCCAGGGGGCAACAGATACGCAGTATTTT,CASSLEPQGATDTQYF
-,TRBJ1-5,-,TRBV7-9,TGTGCCAGCAGCTTGAGAGGGAATCAGCCCCAGCATTTT,CASSLRGNQPQHF
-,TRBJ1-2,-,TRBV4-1,TGCGCCAGCAGCTTCCGGGAGGCGGGCAGAGGATCTCGTGGCTACACCTTC,CASSFREAGRGSRGYTF
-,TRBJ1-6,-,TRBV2,TGTGCCGCCCTCCGGGACTCTAATTCACCCCTCCACTTT,CAALRDSNSPLHF
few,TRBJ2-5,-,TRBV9,TGTGCCAGCAGCGTAGACACAGGAGAGACCCAGTACTTC,CASSVDTGETQYF
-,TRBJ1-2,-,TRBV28,TGTGCCAGCCGGGACCGACCCTATGGCTACACCTTC,CASRDRPYGYTF
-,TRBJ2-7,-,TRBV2,TGTGCCAGCCGGGTCGGGCAAGGCGAGCAGTACTTC,CASRVGQGEQYF
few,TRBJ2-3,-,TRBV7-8,TGTGCCAGCAGCCGCGACCAGGGACACCCGACAGATACGCAGTATTTT,CASSRDQGHPTDTQYF
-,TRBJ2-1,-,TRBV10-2,TGCGCCAGCAGTGAGTCTCCCTCCGCGGCCCATGAGCAGTTCTTC,CASSESPSAAHEQFF
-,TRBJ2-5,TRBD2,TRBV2,TGTGCCAGCAGTGGAAGAGCGGGGGAAGAGACCCAGTACTTC,CASSGRAGEETQYF
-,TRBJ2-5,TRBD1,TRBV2,TGTGCCAGCGGGACAGTCGAAGAGACCCAGTACTTC,CASGTVEETQYF
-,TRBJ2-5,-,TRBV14,TGTGCCAGCAGCCAACTAGGGAGGATTGGGACCCAGTACTTC,CASSQLGRIGTQYF
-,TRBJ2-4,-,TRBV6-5,TGTGCCAGCAGTTACGGGACCGAAAACATTCAGTACTTC,CASSYGTENIQYF
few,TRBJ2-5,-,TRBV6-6,TGTGCCAGCAGACCGTTTGGTTCGGGGCGGGAGACCCAGTACTTC,CASRPFGSGRETQYF
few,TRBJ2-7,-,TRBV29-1,TGCAGCGTTGTAGGACGGACCTACGAGCAGTACTTC,CSVVGRTYEQYF
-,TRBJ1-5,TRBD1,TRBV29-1,TGCAGCGTTGCATCGGACAGGGGCAATCAGCCCCAGCATTTT,CSVASDRGNQPQHF
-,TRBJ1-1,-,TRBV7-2,TGTGCCAGCAGCTGGGTGCGGGAAATGAACACTGAAGCTTTCTTT,CASSWVREMNTEAFF
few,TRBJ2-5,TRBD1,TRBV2,TGTGCCAGCGCCAATGACAGGGCGAGGGGAGAGACCCAGTACTTC,CASANDRARGETQYF
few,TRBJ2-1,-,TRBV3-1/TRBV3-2,TGTGCCAGCGGAAGTAGTCCGTTCTTC,CASGSSPFF
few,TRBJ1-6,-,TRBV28,TGTGCCAGCAGTTCGACGGGCGACTCGTCACCCCTCCACTTT,CASSSTGDSSPLHF
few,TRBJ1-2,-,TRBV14,TGTGCCAGCAGCCTTTTCGACACACCCATCAACTATGGCTACACCTTC,CASSLFDTPINYGYTF
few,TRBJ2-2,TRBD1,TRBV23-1,TGCGCCAGCAGTAAAAGGACAGGGCCGAACACCGGGGAGCTGTTTTTT,CASSKRTGPNTGELFF
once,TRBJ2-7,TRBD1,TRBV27,TGTGCCAGCAGTTCAGGACAGGGGGGTCGACACGAGCAGTACTTC,CASSSGQGGRHEQYF
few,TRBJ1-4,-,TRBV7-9,TGTGCCAGCAGCTTACCGTTAGAGTTAGCAGAAAAACTGTTTTTT,CASSLPLELAEKLFF
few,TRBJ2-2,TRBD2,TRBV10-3,TGTGCCATCAGACTAGCGGGGACCACCGGGGAGCTGTTTTTT,CAIRLAGTTGELFF
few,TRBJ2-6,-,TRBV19,TGTGCCAGTCGACAGTCCGGGGCCAACGTCCTGACTTTC,CASRQSGANVLTF
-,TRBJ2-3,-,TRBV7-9,TGTGCCAGCAGCACAGGACAAGATTTTGGCACAGATACGCAGTATTTT,CASSTGQDFGTDTQYF